The entry below describes one T cell receptor (beta chain). Its antigen is as yet unknown. TCRdb reprocessed the reads via MiXCR and lists one record per CDR3 protein. Here the sample spans around 900,000 distinct CDR3 sequences, more than 25% being singletons. This sample is drawn from a study of T cell repertoires in cytomegalovirus infection. Across the whole study: The authors used CMV epitopes that were HLA-C-restricted (recently identified) and HLA-B-restricted (well studied). Carrying CMV and the relevant HLA type showed in public TCR beta signatures.

The length of the CDR3 is 15 residues. V was clipped by 8 bases and J by 5 bases; unmatched bases: 10. CDR1 is WSHSY, CDR2 SAAADI, per germline. The input for sequencing was cultured CD8+ T cells from PBMCs, taken from culture after CMV antigen stimulation. This TCR was recovered from a human donor in good health (CMV status not recorded). Some clones in this sample may be carry-over from other donors' samples. The chain employs TRBV10-2 and TRBJ2-3, with 10 nucleotides matching TRBD2. The CDR3 loop reads CASGIAGGRIDTQYF. The CDR3 DNA reads TGCGCCAGCGGGATAGCGGGGGGCAGGATAGATACGCAGTATTTT.